This T cell receptor beta chain was observed in a study of OX40 agonist ivuxolimab in advanced cancers. Study-wide context: Ivuxolimab doses were 0.01, 0.1, 0.3, 1.5, 3 or 10 mg/kg every 2 weeks.

About this clone: What it binds is unknown.

Germline lookup yields CDR1 SGHRS and CDR2 YFSETQ. This CDR3 has 15 residues. V was pared by 0 bases and J by 10 bases, with 7 bases of the junction left unmatched. Libraries were prepared by immunoSEQ multiplex PCR; TCRdb keeps only in-frame clonotypes and omits some of them. Seen here are approximately 60,000 clones, about 92% observed once, and the top ten hold approximately 0.64%. General study results and limits: Compared with CD4+, CD8+ T cells on average had more expanded clones. The expanded peripheral T cells' antigen specificity was not determined. Among the lowest peripheral clonal expansion occurred in 0.1-3.0 mg/kg partial responders.

This sample comprised CD4+ or CD8+ T cells sorted from blood, obtained in a trial of the OX40 agonist ivuxolimab. The TCR was taken from an adult with an advanced solid tumor such as melanoma, head and neck, liver or kidney cancer. The chain joins TRBV5-1 to TRBJ1-6; 7 nucleotides match TRBD1. The DNA for the CDR3 is TGCGCCAGCAGCTTGGCGGGACAGTCTGAGTCACCCCTCCACTTT. This translates into CASSLAGQSESPLHF.